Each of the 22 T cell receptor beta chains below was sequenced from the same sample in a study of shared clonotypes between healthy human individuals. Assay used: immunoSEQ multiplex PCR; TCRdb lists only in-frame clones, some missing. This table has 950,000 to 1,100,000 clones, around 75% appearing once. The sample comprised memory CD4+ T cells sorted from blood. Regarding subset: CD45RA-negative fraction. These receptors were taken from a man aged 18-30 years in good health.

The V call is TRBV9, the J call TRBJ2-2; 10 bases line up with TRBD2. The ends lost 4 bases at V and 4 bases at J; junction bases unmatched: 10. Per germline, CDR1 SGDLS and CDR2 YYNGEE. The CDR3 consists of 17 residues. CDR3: CASSPRSGGAITGELFF. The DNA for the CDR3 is TGTGCCAGCAGCCCCCGAAGCGGGGGGGCCATCACCGGGGAGCTGTTTTTT.

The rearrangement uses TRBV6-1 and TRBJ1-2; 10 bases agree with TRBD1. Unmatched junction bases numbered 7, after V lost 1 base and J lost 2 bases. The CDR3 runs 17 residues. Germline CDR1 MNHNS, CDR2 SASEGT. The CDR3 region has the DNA TGTGCCAGCAGTGAAGTTCATCCGGGACAGGGGAACTATGGCTACACCTTC. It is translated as CASSEVHPGQGNYGYTF.

CDR3 sequence reads: CASRADTFEQFF. CDR3 nucleotides: TGTGCCAGCAGGGCGGACACTTTTGAGCAGTTCTTC. The chain uses TRBV28 and TRBJ2-1; possibly TRBD1 for D (5 bases). The V and J ends lost 6 bases and 9 bases respectively, with 12 bases between them. CDR1 MDHEN and CDR2 SYDVKM come from the germline V gene. The CDR3 contains 12 residues.

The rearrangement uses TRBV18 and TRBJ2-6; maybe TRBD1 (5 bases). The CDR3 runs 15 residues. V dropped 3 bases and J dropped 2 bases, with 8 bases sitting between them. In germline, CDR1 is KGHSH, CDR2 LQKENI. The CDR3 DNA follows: TGTGCCAGCTCACCTGGGGCGACTGGGGCCAACGTCCTGACTTTC. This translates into CASSPGATGANVLTF.

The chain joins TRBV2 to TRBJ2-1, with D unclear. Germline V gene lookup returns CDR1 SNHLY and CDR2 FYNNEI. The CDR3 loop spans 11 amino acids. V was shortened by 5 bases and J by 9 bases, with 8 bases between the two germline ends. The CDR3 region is CASSLESEQFF. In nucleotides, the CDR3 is TGTGCCAGCAGTCTAGAATCTGAGCAGTTCTTC. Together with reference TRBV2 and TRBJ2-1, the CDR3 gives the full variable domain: EPEVTQTPSHQVTQMGQEVILRCVPISNHLYFYWYRQILGQKVEFLVSFYNNEISEKSEIFDDQFSVERPDGSNFTLKIRSTKLEDSAMYFCASSLESEQFFGPGTRLTVL.

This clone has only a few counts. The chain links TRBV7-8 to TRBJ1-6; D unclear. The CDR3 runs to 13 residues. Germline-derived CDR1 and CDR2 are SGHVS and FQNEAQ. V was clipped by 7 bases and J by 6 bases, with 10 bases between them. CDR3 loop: CASKGSGNSPLHF. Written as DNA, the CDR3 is TGTGCCAGCAAGGGTTCGGGTAATTCACCCCTCCACTTT.

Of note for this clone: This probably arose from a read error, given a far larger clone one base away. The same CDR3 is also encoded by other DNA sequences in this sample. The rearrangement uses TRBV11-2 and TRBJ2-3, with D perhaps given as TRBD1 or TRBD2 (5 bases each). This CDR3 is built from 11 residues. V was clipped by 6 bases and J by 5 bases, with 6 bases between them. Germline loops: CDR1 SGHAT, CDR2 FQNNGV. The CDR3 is CASRRGDTQYF. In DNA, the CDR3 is TGTGCCAGCAGGAGGGGAGATACGCAGTATTTT.

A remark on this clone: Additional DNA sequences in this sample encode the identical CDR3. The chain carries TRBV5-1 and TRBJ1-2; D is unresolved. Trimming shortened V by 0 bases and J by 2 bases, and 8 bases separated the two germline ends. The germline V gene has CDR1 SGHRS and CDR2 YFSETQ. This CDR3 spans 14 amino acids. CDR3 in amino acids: CASSLDPGNYGYTF. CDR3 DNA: TGCGCCAGCAGCTTGGATCCGGGGAACTATGGCTACACCTTC.

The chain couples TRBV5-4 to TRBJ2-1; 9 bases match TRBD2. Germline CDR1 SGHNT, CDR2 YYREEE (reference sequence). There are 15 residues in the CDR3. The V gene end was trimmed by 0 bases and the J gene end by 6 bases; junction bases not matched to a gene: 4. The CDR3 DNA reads TGTGCCAGCAGCTTGGATAGCGGGAGAGTCAATGAGCAGTTCTTC. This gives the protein CASSLDSGRVNEQFF.

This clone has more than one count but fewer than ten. CDR3 coding DNA: TGTGCCTGGAACAGGGGTACTAGCACAGATACGCAGTATTTT. As protein: CAWNRGTSTDTQYF. The V and J genes are TRBV30 and TRBJ2-3, with 7 positions matching TRBD1. The ends lost 4 bases at V and 0 bases at J; junction bases unmatched: 4. Germline V CDR1 and CDR2: GTSNPN, SVGIG (reference sequence). CDR3 length equals 14 residues.

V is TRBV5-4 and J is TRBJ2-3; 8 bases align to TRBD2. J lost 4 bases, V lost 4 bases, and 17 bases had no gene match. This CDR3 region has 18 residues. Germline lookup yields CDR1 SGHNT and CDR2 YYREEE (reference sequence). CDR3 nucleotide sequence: TGTGCCAGCAGCCTGGGAGGGAAAGCGGGAGAGGGGGCAGATACGCAGTATTTT. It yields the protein CASSLGGKAGEGADTQYF.

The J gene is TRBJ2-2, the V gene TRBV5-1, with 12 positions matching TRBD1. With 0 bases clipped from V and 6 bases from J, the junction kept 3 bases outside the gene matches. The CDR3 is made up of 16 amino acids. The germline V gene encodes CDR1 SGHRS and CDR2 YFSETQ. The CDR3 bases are TGCGCCAGCAGCTTGGCCGGGACAGGGGGCTCCGGGGAGCTGTTTTTT. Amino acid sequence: CASSLAGTGGSGELFF. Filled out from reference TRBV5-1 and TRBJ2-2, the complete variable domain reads KAGVTQTPRYLIKTRGQQVTLSCSPISGHRSVSWYQQTPGQGLQFLFEYFSETQRNKGNFPGRFSGRQFSNSRSEMNVSTLELGDSALYLCASSLAGTGGSGELFFGEGSRLTVL.

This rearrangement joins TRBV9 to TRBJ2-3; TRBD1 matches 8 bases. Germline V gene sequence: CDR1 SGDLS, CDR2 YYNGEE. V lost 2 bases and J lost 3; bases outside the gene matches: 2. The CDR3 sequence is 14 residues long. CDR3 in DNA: TGTGCCAGCAGCGTTCGACAGGGGACAGATACGCAGTATTTT. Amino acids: CASSVRQGTDTQYF.

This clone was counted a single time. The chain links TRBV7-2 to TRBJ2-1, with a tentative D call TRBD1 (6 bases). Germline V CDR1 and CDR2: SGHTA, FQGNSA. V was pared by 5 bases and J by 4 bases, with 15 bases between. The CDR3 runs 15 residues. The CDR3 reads CASSPNRDIYNEQFF. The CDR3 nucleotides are TGTGCCAGCAGCCCGAACCGGGACATATACAATGAGCAGTTCTTC. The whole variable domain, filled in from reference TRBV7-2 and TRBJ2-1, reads GAGVSQSPSNKVTEKGKDVELRCDPISGHTALYWYRQSLGQGLEFLIYFQGNSAPDKSGLPSDRFSAERTGGSVSTLTIQRTQQEDSAVYLCASSPNRDIYNEQFFGPGTRLTVL.

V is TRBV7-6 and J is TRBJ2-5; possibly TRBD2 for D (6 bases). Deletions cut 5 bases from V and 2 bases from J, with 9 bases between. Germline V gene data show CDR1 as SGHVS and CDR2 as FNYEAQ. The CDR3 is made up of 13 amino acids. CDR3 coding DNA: TGTGCCAGCAGCGCTAGCGAACAAGAGACCCAGTACTTC. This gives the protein CASSASEQETQYF.

The CDR3 loop is CASSFRDRVYNEQFF. For the CDR3, the DNA is TGTGCCAGCAGCTTCCGGGACAGGGTATACAATGAGCAGTTCTTC. The gene calls are TRBV9 and TRBJ2-1, with 9 bases that match TRBD1. CDR3 length: 15 residues. Germline assignment: CDR1 SGDLS and CDR2 YYNGEE. V was clipped by 4 bases and J by 4 bases; unmatched bases: 6.

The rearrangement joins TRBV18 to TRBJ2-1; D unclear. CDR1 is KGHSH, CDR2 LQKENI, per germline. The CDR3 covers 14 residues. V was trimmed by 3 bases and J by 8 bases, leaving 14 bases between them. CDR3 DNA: TGTGCCAGCTCACCTCGGTCCAGGAGCGATGAGCAGTTCTTC. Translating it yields CASSPRSRSDEQFF.

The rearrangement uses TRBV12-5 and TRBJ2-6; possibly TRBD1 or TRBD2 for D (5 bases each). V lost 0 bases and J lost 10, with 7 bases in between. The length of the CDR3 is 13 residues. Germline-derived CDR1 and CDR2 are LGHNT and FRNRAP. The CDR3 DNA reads TGTGCTAGTGGTTTGGTGGGACGAAACGTCCTGACTTTC. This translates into CASGLVGRNVLTF.

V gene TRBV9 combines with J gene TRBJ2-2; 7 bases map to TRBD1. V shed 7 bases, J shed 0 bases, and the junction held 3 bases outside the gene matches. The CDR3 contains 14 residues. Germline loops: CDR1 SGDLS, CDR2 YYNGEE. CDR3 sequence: CASRQGPNTGELFF. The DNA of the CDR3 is TGTGCCAGCCGACAGGGACCGAACACCGGGGAGCTGTTTTTT.

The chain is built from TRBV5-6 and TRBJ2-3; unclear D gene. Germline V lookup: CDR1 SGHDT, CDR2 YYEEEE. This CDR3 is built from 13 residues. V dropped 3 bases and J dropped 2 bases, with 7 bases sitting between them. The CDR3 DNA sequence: TGTGCCAGCAGCTCCGACGTCACAGATACGCAGTATTTT. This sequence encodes CASSSDVTDTQYF.

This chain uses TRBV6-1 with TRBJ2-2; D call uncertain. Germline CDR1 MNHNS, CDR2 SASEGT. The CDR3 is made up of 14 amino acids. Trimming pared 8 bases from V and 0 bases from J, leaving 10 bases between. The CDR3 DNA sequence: TGTGCCAGCGGCGCCAGCCCGAACACCGGGGAGCTGTTTTTT. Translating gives CASGASPNTGELFF.

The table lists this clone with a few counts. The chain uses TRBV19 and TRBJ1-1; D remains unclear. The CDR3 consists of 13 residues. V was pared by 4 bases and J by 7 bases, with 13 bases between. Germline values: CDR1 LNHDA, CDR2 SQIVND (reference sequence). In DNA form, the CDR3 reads TGTGCCAGTAGTACTCAGCCGGCACTTGAAGCTTTCTTT. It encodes CASSTQPALEAFF.